One and the same sample provided the 14 T cell receptor beta chains below, sequenced in a study of blood T cell repertoires in COVID-19. The repertoire was sequenced with immunoSEQ multiplex PCR; TCRdb's copy has only in-frame clones and lacks some. The table records approximately 160,000 clones, around 78% of them present only once. The sample was PBMCs or T cells enriched from blood (not recorded which). These receptors were collected from a woman aged 50 to 60 who had recovered from COVID-19.

The CDR3 DNA is TGTGCCAGCAGCTTGGGAAGCGGGAGGGAGAATGAGCAGTTCTTC. Residues: CASSLGSGRENEQFF. The rearrangement joins TRBV11-2 to TRBJ2-1; 10 nucleotides match TRBD2. Germline V gives CDR1 SGHAT, CDR2 FQNNGV. Germline trimming cut 3 bases from V and 7 bases from J; bases unmatched to any gene: 6. CDR3 length equals 15 residues.

The chain carries TRBV6-5 and TRBJ1-2; the match to TRBD1 covers 7 bases. The germline V gene has CDR1 MNHEY and CDR2 SVGAGI. This CDR3 contains 13 residues. Trimming removed 5 bases from V and 5 bases from J; junction bases left unmatched: 5. The CDR3 here is CASSLDREYGYTF. DNA for the CDR3: TGTGCCAGCAGTCTCGACAGGGAGTATGGCTACACCTTC.

The rearrangement joins TRBV6-5 to TRBJ2-1; 11 bases map to TRBD2. In germline, CDR1 is MNHEY, CDR2 SVGAGI. V lost 2 bases and J lost 6; bases outside the gene matches: 6. This CDR3 has 16 amino acids. The CDR3 nucleotides are TGTGCCAGCAGTTACGTTCTAGCGGGGGGACTCAATGAGCAGTTCTTC. Its translation is CASSYVLAGGLNEQFF.

The chain recombines TRBV11-2 with TRBJ2-2; 8 positions match TRBD2. Germline CDR1 reads SGHAT; CDR2 reads FQNNGV. This CDR3 region has 14 residues. The J segment lost 10 bases and the V segment lost 5 bases, leaving 9 bases of the junction unmatched. CDR3 sequence: CASSPSGGYEELFF. The CDR3 coding sequence is TGTGCCAGCAGCCCCTCGGGGGGGTACGAGGAGCTGTTTTTT.

The J gene is TRBJ2-1, the V gene TRBV14; tentatively, D is TRBD2 (6 bases). Trimming pared 4 bases from V and 8 bases from J, leaving 21 bases between. This CDR3 region has 16 residues. Germline CDR1 and CDR2: SGHDN and FVKESK. The CDR3 DNA sequence: TGTGCCAGCAGCCCCCTAGGAGGGACCACTGGGGATGAGCAGTTCTTC. This translates into CASSPLGGTTGDEQFF.

The DNA for the CDR3 is TGTGCCAGCTCACCAGATGGGGGCCAGAACACTGAAGCTTTCTTT. Translated, it gives CASSPDGGQNTEAFF. The genes are TRBV18 and TRBJ1-1; D is possibly TRBD1 (6 bases). The germline CDR1 and CDR2 sequences are KGHSH and LQKENI. V lost 2 bases and J 1 base, leaving 11 bases between the germline ends. This CDR3 has 15 amino acids.

The V call is TRBV30, the J call TRBJ1-5; TRBD1 might be the D (6 bases). Trimming took off 0 bases at V and 9 bases at J, with 12 bases between the two ends. The CDR3 sequence is 13 residues long. Per germline, CDR1 GTSNPN and CDR2 SVGIG (reference sequence). CDR3 nucleotide sequence: TGTGCCTGGAGTGTCCAGGGGCATAGGCCCCAGCATTTT. Its protein is CAWSVQGHRPQHF.

This clone occurred once. The V gene is TRBV7-8, the J gene TRBJ1-5; D gene uncertain. The CDR3 contains 12 residues. CDR1 and CDR2 (germline): SGHVS, FQNEAQ. V was shortened by 5 bases and J by 6 bases, with 8 bases between the two germline ends. CDR3 DNA sequence: TGTGCCAGCAGCCCAGATTTTCAGCCCCAGCATTTT. It encodes CASSPDFQPQHF.

The V call is TRBV7-9, the J call TRBJ1-1, with 10 positions matching TRBD1. CDR3 length: 16 amino acids. The V segment lost 5 bases and the J segment 0 bases; nucleotides outside the gene matches: 6. Germline V CDR1 and CDR2: SEHNR, FQNEAQ (reference sequence). The CDR3 sequence is CASSTRTGGMNTEAFF. CDR3 coding DNA: TGTGCCAGCAGCACCCGGACAGGGGGAATGAACACTGAAGCTTTCTTT. The full variable domain, in which reference TRBV7-9 and TRBJ1-1 provide the parts outside the CDR3, is DTGVSQNPRHKITKRGQNVTFRCDPISEHNRLYWYRQTLGQGPEFLTYFQNEAQLEKSRLLSDRFSAERPKGSFSTLEIQRTEQGDSAMYLCASSTRTGGMNTEAFFGQGTRLTVV.

This clone was recorded a few times. CDR3: CASSSQGAGEKLFF. For the CDR3, the DNA is TGTGCCAGCAGCTCACAGGGGGCGGGTGAAAAACTGTTTTTT. The chain couples TRBV7-3 to TRBJ1-4; 9 bases are shared with TRBD1. This CDR3 region has 14 residues. The V gene end was trimmed by 4 bases and the J gene end by 7 bases; junction bases not matched to a gene: 4. CDR1 and CDR2 (germline): SGHTA, FQGTGA.

This clone has ten or more counts. This chain uses TRBV7-8 with TRBJ1-4; a possible D gene is TRBD1 (6 bases). The CDR3 length is 14 residues. With 4 bases removed from V and 6 bases from J, the gap between germline ends came to 12 bases. Germline V CDR1 and CDR2: SGHVS, FQNEAQ. CDR3 DNA sequence: TGTGCCAGCAGCTACAGGGAAGGCGATGAAAAACTGTTTTTT. Encoded protein: CASSYREGDEKLFF.

This clone was detected only a few times. The gene calls are TRBV12-3 or TRBV12-4 and TRBJ1-1; 10 bases are shared with TRBD1. This CDR3 contains 13 residues. V gave up 6 bases and J gave up 6 bases; unmatched junction bases: 4. The CDR3 DNA reads TGTGCCAGCAGCCCAGGGACAGGGGCTGAAGCTTTCTTT. It translates to CASSPGTGAEAFF.

The chain has TRBV5-1 and TRBJ2-3; maybe TRBD2 (6 bases). There are 14 residues in the CDR3. V was clipped by 0 bases and J by 3 bases, with 8 bases between them. CDR1 and CDR2 from the germline V gene are SGHRS and YFSETQ. In DNA form, the CDR3 reads TGCGCCAGCAGCTTGGCAGGGAGGACAGATACGCAGTATTTT. Translated: CASSLAGRTDTQYF.

This clone was observed a few times. The chain has TRBV19 and TRBJ2-2; the match to TRBD2 covers 13 bases. CDR3 length: 16 residues. Germline CDR1 and CDR2: LNHDA and SQIVND (reference sequence). After removal of 7 bases from V and 2 bases from J, the junction contained 4 bases not matched to a gene. In DNA form, the CDR3 reads TGTGCCAGTACCGGACTAGCGGGAGCTAACACCGGGGAGCTGTTTTTT. It codes for CASTGLAGANTGELFF.